This TCR beta chain was documented in a study of blood T cells in healthy people across ages. General observations from the study: Considered underestimates were the diversity estimates obtained from one million T cells.

Primed by a sample-barcoded 5' primer and a J-beta primer mix, a second PCR proceeded for 7 to 11 cycles. Each cDNA molecule was tagged by a template-switch adaptor with 12 random nucleotides. TCRdb analysed the 5' RACE reads with MiXCR anew, one entry per CDR3 protein. In the table there are about 1.5 million distinct CDR3 sequences, roughly 43% of which are singletons. In its sample, this clonotype was seen a few times. Its cognate antigen is unknown. The sequencing input was blood. The clonotype originates from a young woman in good health.

The CDR3 here is CASSPPTGTGGCEQYF. CDR3 coding DNA: TGTGCCAGCAGCCCACCTACCGGGACAGGGGGTTGCGAGCAGTACTTC. This rearrangement joins TRBV6-2 or TRBV6-3 to TRBJ2-7, with 11 bases aligning to TRBD1. The CDR3 totals 16 residues. V was pared by 6 bases and J by 6 bases, with 13 bases of the junction left unmatched. CDR1 is MNHEY, CDR2 SVGEGT, per germline.